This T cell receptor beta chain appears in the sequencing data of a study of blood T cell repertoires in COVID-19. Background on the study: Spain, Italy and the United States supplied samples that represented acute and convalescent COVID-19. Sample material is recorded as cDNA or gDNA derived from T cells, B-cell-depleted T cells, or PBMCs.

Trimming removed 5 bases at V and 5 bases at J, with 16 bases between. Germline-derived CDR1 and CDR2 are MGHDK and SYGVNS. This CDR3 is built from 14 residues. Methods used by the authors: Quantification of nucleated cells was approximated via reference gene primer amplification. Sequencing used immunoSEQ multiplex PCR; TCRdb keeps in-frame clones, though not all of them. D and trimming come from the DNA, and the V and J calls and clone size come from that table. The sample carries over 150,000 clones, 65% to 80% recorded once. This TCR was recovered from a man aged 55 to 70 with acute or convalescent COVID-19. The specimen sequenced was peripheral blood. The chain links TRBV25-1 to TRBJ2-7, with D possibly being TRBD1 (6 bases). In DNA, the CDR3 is TGTGCCAGCAGTACCGGGACACTAAACCACGAGCAGTACTTC. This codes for CASSTGTLNHEQYF.